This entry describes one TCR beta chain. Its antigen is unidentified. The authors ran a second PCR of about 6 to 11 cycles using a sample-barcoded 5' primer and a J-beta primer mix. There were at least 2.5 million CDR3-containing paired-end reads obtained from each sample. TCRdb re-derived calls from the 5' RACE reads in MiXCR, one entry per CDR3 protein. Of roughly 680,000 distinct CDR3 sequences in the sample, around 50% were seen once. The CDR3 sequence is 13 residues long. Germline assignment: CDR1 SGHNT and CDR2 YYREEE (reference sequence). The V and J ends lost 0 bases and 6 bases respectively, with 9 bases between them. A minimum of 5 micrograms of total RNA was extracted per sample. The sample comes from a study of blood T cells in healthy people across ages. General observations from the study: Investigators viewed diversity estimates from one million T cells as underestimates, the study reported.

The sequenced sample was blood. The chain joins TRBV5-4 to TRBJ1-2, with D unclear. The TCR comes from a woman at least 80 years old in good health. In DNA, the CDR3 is TGTGCCAGCAGCTTGGGGGGTGTTAATGGCTACACCTTC. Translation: CASSLGGVNGYTF.